The clone carrying this T cell receptor beta chain was counted ten times or more. Sequencing was performed on unsorted PBMC DNA using ten immunoSEQ deep assay plates. Sequencing used immunoSEQ multiplex PCR; TCRdb keeps in-frame clones, though not all of them. This sample carries about half a million clones, 60% to 85% of them seen once, and the ten largest clones take around 13%. This sample is drawn from a study of shared clonotypes between healthy human individuals. The J segment lost 9 bases and the V segment lost 6 bases, leaving 10 bases of the junction unmatched. CDR1 is MGHRA, CDR2 YSYEKL, per germline. The CDR3 runs to 15 residues. Genomic DNA from unsorted samples was obtained from 83 million or so PBMCs (per sample).

The clonotype was recovered from a woman aged 40-49 years in good health. Some clones in this sample may be carry-over from other donors' samples. The sequencing input was PBMCs. The J gene is TRBJ1-6, the V gene TRBV4-1, with 8 bases matching TRBD1. CDR3: CASRRTGGKGSPLHF. The CDR3 nucleotides are TGCGCCAGCAGGCGCACAGGGGGTAAGGGTTCACCCCTCCACTTT.